The T cell receptor beta chain under discussion was sequenced for a study of technical replicates of blood from a handful of donors. Libraries were prepared by immunoSEQ multiplex PCR; TCRdb keeps only in-frame clonotypes and omits some of them. The data show 45,000 to 60,000 clones, over 85% seen once. Germline CDR1 SQVTM, CDR2 ANQGSEA. This CDR3 contains 13 residues. The V and J ends lost 3 bases and 2 bases respectively, with 10 bases between them. The TCR comes from a human donor in good health. Some clones in this sample may be carry-over from other donors' samples. The chain combines TRBV29-1 with TRBJ2-5; possibly TRBD1 for D (5 bases). The sample taken for sequencing was PBMCs. CDR3 bases: TGCAGCGTTGAGGTGGGGCTTCAAGAGACCCAGTACTTC. As protein: CSVEVGLQETQYF.